This T cell receptor beta chain is from a study of Ad26.COV2.S vaccination and SARS-CoV-2 variants (dated by TCRdb to about 2021). As for the study more broadly: Vaccine-arm donors were drawn from COV1001, a multicentre, randomized, double-blind, placebo-controlled phase I-IIa trial of Ad26.COV2.S in healthy adults. Participants in the trial were split at random into five groups of five each, receiving low-dose or high-dose Ad26.COV2.S once or twice, or else placebo on both occasions. Dosing of Ad26.COV2.S was intramuscular, at either 5x10^10 or 1x10^11 viral particles, delivered as one shot or as two shots spaced 56 days apart. Blinding of investigators to trial group allocation was maintained during experiments and outcome assessment. A total of about 30 samples were included in the TCR-sequenced set, comprising roughly 19 Ad26.COV2.S vaccine recipients, 5 placebo recipients and 8 SARS-CoV-2 convalescent individuals. TCRbeta repertoire sequencing served as the tool for gauging how specific and how broad the SARS-CoV-2-reactive T cell receptors were following Ad26.COV2.S vaccination. What the research found in general, with its limitations: The study was not powered for comparison of responses between vaccine doses or regimens. Vaccine and placebo recipients had similar non-spike TCR breadth, a finding consistent with the vaccine containing only spike. It was noted by the authors that total T cell responses may have been underestimated by the TCR breadth and depth analyses. After vaccination, spike-specific CD8+ and CD4+ T cell responses were reported to show substantial breadth. Compared with placebo recipients, Ad26.COV2.S recipients showed higher spike-specific TCR breadth (P = 0.0014).

This clone appeared a single time. Its antigen is not yet known. The record has no base qualities; no much larger clone is one base away. Via the germline V gene, CDR1 is SGHTA and CDR2 FQGNSA. The cysteine opens and the phenylalanine closes a CDR3 of 14 amino acids. Solely the CDR3 DNA is kept, with 42 bases framed from the first base. The junction shows trimming of 5 bases on V and 3 bases on J, plus 13 bases between the germline ends. The immunoSEQ Assay was the method used to sequence TCRbeta CDR3 regions. After extraction, genomic DNA underwent amplification by bias-controlled multiplex PCR, followed by high-throughput sequencing. The study's processing was this. To quantify the absolute abundance of every unique TCRbeta CDR3 region, sequences were collapsed and filtered. T cell fraction was estimated by normalizing TCRbeta template counts to usable DNA, which was measured by amplifying reference genes present in all nucleated cells. Repertoire TCRs were annotated as SARS-CoV-2-specific when V gene, CDR3 amino acid sequence and J gene were exactly matched to a known reactive TCR set. The reference SARS-CoV-2 TCR set was obtained from MIRA and was filtered for enrichment in COVID-19-positive ImmuneCODE repertoires, whereby public or cross-reactive TCRs were removed. Drawing on the MIRA antigens, annotated TCRs were analysed further at the level of specific ORF or position within ORF. Breadth was defined as the number of annotated unique rearrangements divided by the total number of unique productive rearrangements, and depth was defined as the summed frequency of the annotated unique rearrangements. Two-sided Wilcoxon rank-sum tests were used to compare TCR breadth between groups. TCRdb carries this immuneACCESS record with in-frame sequences only. Its versions omit some clonotypes, under half of them owing to an unresolved V gene in the studies checked, with the rest unexplained. The DNA gave D and trimming, while V, J and clone size come from that table. Across this sample there are about 680,000 clones, with about 90% seen only once. Around 1.4% of the sample goes to the ten largest clones.

Explained via the paper, the treatment or condition label denotes: some 19 received Ad26.COV2.S at low or high dose, single or two shots; about 5 received placebo; per-sample allocation not given. Repertoires of vaccine and placebo recipients were sequenced from samples taken on day 63 after the first injection. Cohort 1b enrolled 20 to 30 adults aged 18-55 years at a single site in Boston, USA, between 29 July and 7 August 2020. Ad26.COV2.S consisted of a replication-incompetent adenovirus type 26 vector by which a prefusion-stabilized SARS-CoV-2 spike protein from the original Wuhan strain was expressed.

The sequence came from a person aged 18 to 65 who received the Ad26.COV2.S COVID-19 vaccine or a placebo. The chain uses TRBV7-2 and TRBJ2-5; TRBD1 is possibly the D segment (5 matching bases). The sequences come from peripheral blood, collected in a trial of Ad26.COV2.S vaccine versus placebo. CDR3 region: CASSARVLKETQYF. The DNA reads TGTGCCAGCAGCGCCAGGGTTCTCAAAGAGACCCAGTACTTC.